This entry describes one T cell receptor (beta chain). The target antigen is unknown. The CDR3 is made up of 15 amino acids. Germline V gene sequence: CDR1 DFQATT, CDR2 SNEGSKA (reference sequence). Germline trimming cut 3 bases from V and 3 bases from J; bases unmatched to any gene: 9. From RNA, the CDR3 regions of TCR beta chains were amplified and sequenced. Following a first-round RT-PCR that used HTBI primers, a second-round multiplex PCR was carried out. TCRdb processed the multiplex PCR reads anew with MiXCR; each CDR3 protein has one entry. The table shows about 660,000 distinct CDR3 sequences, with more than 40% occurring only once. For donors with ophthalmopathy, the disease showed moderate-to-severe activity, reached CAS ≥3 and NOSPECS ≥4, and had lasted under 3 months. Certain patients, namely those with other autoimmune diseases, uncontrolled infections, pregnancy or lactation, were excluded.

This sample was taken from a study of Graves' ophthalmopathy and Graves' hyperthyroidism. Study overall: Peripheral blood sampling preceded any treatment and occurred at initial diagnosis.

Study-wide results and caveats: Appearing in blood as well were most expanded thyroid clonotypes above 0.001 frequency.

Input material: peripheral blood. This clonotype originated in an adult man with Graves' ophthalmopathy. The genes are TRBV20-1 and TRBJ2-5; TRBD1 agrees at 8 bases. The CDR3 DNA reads TGCAGTGCTAGGGTAGACAGGGGCGAAAAAGAGACCCAGTACTTC. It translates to CSARVDRGEKETQYF.